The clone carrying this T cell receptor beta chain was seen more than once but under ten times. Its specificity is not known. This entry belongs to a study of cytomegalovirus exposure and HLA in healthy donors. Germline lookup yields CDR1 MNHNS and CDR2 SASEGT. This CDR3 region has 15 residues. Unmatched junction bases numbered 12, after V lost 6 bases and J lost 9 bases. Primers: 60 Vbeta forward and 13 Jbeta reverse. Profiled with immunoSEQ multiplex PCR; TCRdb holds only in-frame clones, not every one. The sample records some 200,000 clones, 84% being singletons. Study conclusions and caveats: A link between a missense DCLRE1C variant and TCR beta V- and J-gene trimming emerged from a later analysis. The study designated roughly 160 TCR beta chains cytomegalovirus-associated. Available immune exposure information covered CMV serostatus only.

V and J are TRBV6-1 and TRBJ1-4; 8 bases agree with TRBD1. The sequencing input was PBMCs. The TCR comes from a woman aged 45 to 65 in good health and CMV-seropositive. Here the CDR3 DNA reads TGTGCCAGCAGAATTCCGGGACAGGTGGTACAAAAACTGTTTTTT. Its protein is CASRIPGQVVQKLFF.